Listed here are 13 T cell receptor beta chains from one sample, sequenced in a study of blood T cells in healthy people across ages. Next came a second PCR, run for about 6 to 11 cycles, which used a sample-barcoded 5' primer along with a J-beta primer mix. TCRdb re-called the 5' RACE reads through MiXCR, storing one row per CDR3 protein. The sample lists approximately 780,000 distinct CDR3 sequences; more than 25% were seen once. These same data were also listed under a study on T cells of mothers and their children.

The sequenced material came from blood. These receptors were taken from a boy aged 10-17 years in good health.

This clonotype was seen a handful of times. V and J are TRBV20-1 and TRBJ2-5; D perhaps matches TRBD2 (6 bases). Germline loops: CDR1 DFQATT, CDR2 SNEGSKA (reference sequence). Trimming removed 6 bases at V and 0 bases at J, with 20 bases between. CDR3 length equals 16 residues. The CDR3 DNA reads as TGCAGTGCGAGGGACTCGCCTTTACTGTACCAAGAGACCCAGTACTTC. Its protein product is CSARDSPLLYQETQYF.

This clonotype was seen a few times. The chain couples TRBV18 to TRBJ2-1, with TRBD1 identical over 8 bases. V lost 2 bases and J lost 10; bases outside the gene matches: 7. Per germline, CDR1 KGHSH and CDR2 LQKENI. This CDR3 spans 14 amino acids. Here the CDR3 DNA reads TGTGCCAGCTCACCAGAGACAGGGGTGTTGGAGCAGTTCTTC. This translates into CASSPETGVLEQFF.

This clonotype was recorded only once. V and J are TRBV4-2 and TRBJ1-2; D is uncertain. Germline values: CDR1 LGHNA, CDR2 YNFKEQ. This CDR3 has 15 amino acids. V gave up 0 bases and J gave up 2 bases, with 10 bases separating them. The CDR3, as DNA: TGTGCCAGCAGCCAAGAAGCACTCAGCAACTATGGCTACACCTTC. As protein: CASSQEALSNYGYTF.

This clonotype occurred a few times. This chain uses TRBV20-1 with TRBJ1-3; D remains ambiguous. Per germline, CDR1 DFQATT and CDR2 SNEGSKA (reference sequence). The CDR3 covers 15 residues. Trimming stripped 0 bases from V and 5 bases from J, with 14 bases between. Here the CDR3 reads CSAREPGRGRNTIYF. The CDR3, as DNA: TGCAGTGCTAGAGAGCCCGGGCGGGGAAGAAACACCATATATTTT.

V and J are TRBV15 and TRBJ2-2; D gene unclear. Germline V gene sequence: CDR1 LNHNV, CDR2 YYDKDF (reference sequence). The CDR3 runs to 17 residues. V gave up 1 base and J gave up 0 bases, with 12 bases separating them. The CDR3 DNA is TGTGCCACCAGCAGAGGACGCGACAAAGCGAACACCGGGGAGCTGTTTTTT. Amino acid sequence: CATSRGRDKANTGELFF.

This clonotype was seen more than once but under ten times. The genes are TRBV18 and TRBJ2-7; the match to TRBD1 covers 11 bases. Germline lookup yields CDR1 KGHSH and CDR2 LQKENI. Unmatched junction bases numbered 6, after V lost 5 bases and J lost 0 bases. This CDR3 region has 16 residues. The CDR3 nucleotides read TGTGCCAGCTCATACGGGACAGGGGGGACCTCCTACGAGCAGTACTTC. Translating gives CASSYGTGGTSYEQYF.

V is TRBV12-3 or TRBV12-4 and J is TRBJ1-1, with TRBD1 identical over 7 bases. CDR3 length equals 16 residues. With V trimmed by 6 bases and J by 1 base, 11 bases remained unmatched. CDR3: CASRPRLGQPNTEAFF. In DNA, the CDR3 is TGTGCCAGCAGACCCCGGTTGGGACAGCCGAACACTGAAGCTTTCTTT.

There are a few counts of this clonotype. This chain joins TRBV7-6 and TRBJ1-1; D is undetermined. Germline lookup yields CDR1 SGHVS and CDR2 FNYEAQ. The CDR3 length is 13 residues. V lost 5 bases and J lost 2, with 9 bases in between. CDR3 sequence reads: CASSADLNTEAFF. The DNA for the CDR3 is TGTGCCAGCAGCGCCGATCTCAACACTGAAGCTTTCTTT.

This clonotype was detected once. The rearrangement uses TRBV28 and TRBJ2-5; D is uncertain. The J call may be faulty, since TRBJ2-7 better matches the DNA end. CDR1 MDHEN and CDR2 SYDVKM come from the germline V gene. The CDR3 loop spans 14 amino acids. The DNA for the CDR3 is TGTGCCAGCAGTTTATTTCTCAGCTCCTACGAGCAGTACTTC. Amino acids: CASSLFLSSYEQYF.

The V call is TRBV29-1, the J call TRBJ2-5; D uncertain. The J call is doubtful: the DNA matches TRBJ2-1 better. CDR3 size: 12 residues. Germline CDR1 and CDR2: SQVTM and ANQGSEA. CDR3 nucleotides: TGCAGCGTTGCAATGGAGCACAATGAGCAGTTCTTC. As protein: CSVAMEHNEQFF.

This clonotype was detected only a few times. The CDR3 coding sequence is TGCAGCGTAGACGATAGGGGGGGGACAGGGGCAGGGGAGCAGTTCTTC. This encodes CSVDDRGGTGAGEQFF. The gene calls are TRBV29-1 and TRBJ2-1; 10 positions match TRBD1. Germline CDR1 SQVTM, CDR2 ANQGSEA. The CDR3 runs to 16 residues. J was trimmed by 10 bases and V by 6 bases; bases with no gene match: 18.

This clonotype has at least ten counts. The chain uses TRBV5-1 and TRBJ2-3, with 12 bases matching TRBD2. Germline CDR1 is SGHRS and CDR2 is YFSETQ. J gave up 5 bases and V 0 bases, and 4 bases lay outside the gene matches. CDR3 size: 16 residues. CDR3 in DNA: TGCGCCAGCAGCTTGGCTAGCGGGGGGGCGAAAGATACGCAGTATTTT. Encoded protein: CASSLASGGAKDTQYF.

This clonotype was recorded a few times. CDR3 nucleotides: TGCGCCAGCAGCCAAGGGGGGGGACTAGCTACAGAGTTCTTC. Protein sequence: CASSQGGGLATEFF. This chain joins TRBV4-1 and TRBJ2-1, with 9 bases aligning to TRBD2. Germline CDR1 reads MGHRA; CDR2 reads YSYEKL. Trimming at V came to 1 base and at J to 14 bases, leaving 9 bases not matched to a gene. CDR3 length: 14 residues.